This T cell receptor (beta chain) came from a study of shared clonotypes between healthy human individuals. Many counts were recorded for this clone. The germline V gene encodes CDR1 MRHNA and CDR2 SNTAGT. With 2 bases clipped from V and 6 bases from J, the junction kept 6 bases outside the gene matches. This CDR3 comprises 15 residues. The data were produced by immunoSEQ multiplex PCR, yet TCRdb's version contains in-frame clones alone and is incomplete. The sample lists over 95,000 clones; around 68% were seen once. The sequence came from a woman aged 30 to 39 in good health. The sequencing input was memory CD8+ T cells sorted from blood. Subset specified: CD45RO+ cells pooled with CCR7-negative TemRA cells. The rearrangement uses TRBV6-4 and TRBJ2-1, with TRBD2 identical over 8 bases. CDR3 in DNA: TGTGCCAGCAGTGACATAGCGGGATCAGGCAATGAGCAGTTCTTC. This encodes CASSDIAGSGNEQFF.